This passage covers 9 T cell receptor beta chains from one sample sequenced in a study of T-cell memory formation after mild COVID-19. MiXCR, run by TCRdb on the 5' RACE reads, gives a single entry per CDR3 protein. The sample lists around 150,000 distinct CDR3 sequences; 25% to 40% were seen once. Sequenced: PBMCs or a T cell subset sorted from them (not recorded which). The source of these receptors is an adult woman who had mild COVID-19 (a few samples of this study predate the infection). Cell type and time point are not known.

V usage is TRBV29-1 and J usage is TRBJ2-2; 8 nucleotides match TRBD1. Germline V gene data show CDR1 as SQVTM and CDR2 as ANQGSEA. With V trimmed by 7 bases and J by 5 bases, 9 bases remained unmatched. This CDR3 contains 14 residues. The CDR3 spells CSAGGRGRTGELFF. The CDR3 nucleotides read TGCAGCGCCGGGGGCAGGGGGCGGACCGGGGAGCTGTTTTTT.

The gene calls are TRBV12-3 or TRBV12-4 and TRBJ2-5; D is ambiguous. The CDR3 extends over 12 amino acids. V lost 4 bases and J 5 bases, leaving 8 bases between the germline ends. The DNA for the CDR3 is TGTGCCAGCAGTTCCCCTAAGGAGACCCAGTACTTC. Its translation is CASSSPKETQYF.

The V and J genes are TRBV3-1 and TRBJ2-2; 8 nucleotides match TRBD1. V dropped 1 base and J dropped 4; count of bases not matched to a gene: 5. This CDR3 region has 16 residues. Germline V gene sequence: CDR1 LGHDT, CDR2 YNNKEL (reference sequence). The CDR3 nucleotides are TGTGCCAGCAGCCAAGCCAGGGGGCGTCGCACCGGGGAGCTGTTTTTT. This sequence encodes CASSQARGRRTGELFF.

The chain combines TRBV4-1 with TRBJ2-2, with D unclear. Germline CDR1 is MGHRA and CDR2 is YSYEKL. The CDR3 is made up of 13 amino acids. With 6 bases removed from V and 4 bases from J, the gap between germline ends came to 9 bases. The CDR3 bases are TGCGCCAGCAGTCGGATCTCCACCGGGGAGCTGTTTTTT. Translating gives CASSRISTGELFF.

This sequence joins TRBV11-2 and TRBJ2-1, with a weak D call TRBD2 (6 bases). Per the germline V gene, CDR1 is SGHAT and CDR2 is FQNNGV. This CDR3 has 15 residues. Deletions cut 1 base from V and 2 bases from J, with 9 bases between. The CDR3 here is CASSLGGDTYNEQFF. The CDR3 DNA reads as TGTGCCAGCAGCTTAGGCGGGGATACCTACAATGAGCAGTTCTTC. Using reference TRBV11-2 and TRBJ2-1 for the parts outside the CDR3, the full variable domain is EAGVAQSPRYKIIEKRQSVAFWCNPISGHATLYWYQQILGQGPKLLIQFQNNGVVDDSQLPKDRFSAERLKGVDSTLKIQPAKLEDSAVYLCASSLGGDTYNEQFFGPGTRLTVL.

J is TRBJ2-6 and V is TRBV27, with D uncertain. Germline V CDR1 and CDR2: MNHEY, SMNVEV (reference sequence). This CDR3 is built from 17 residues. V lost 3 bases to trimming and J lost 0 bases, with 12 bases between them. CDR3 DNA: TGTGCCAGCAGTTTGGCCGGGCCACACTCTGGGGCCAACGTCCTGACTTTC. Its protein product is CASSLAGPHSGANVLTF.

V is TRBV21-1 and J is TRBJ2-5; the DNA was not compared with TRBD2, the D call given in the table. TRBV21-1 is described as a pseudogene. CDR3 length: 18 residues. The CDR3 protein is CASSKVPSGGPGQETQYF. In DNA, the CDR3 is TGTGCCAGCAGCAAAGTTCCTAGCGGGGGGCCCGGCCAAGAGACCCAGTACTTC.

DNA of the CDR3: TGTGCCAGCAGTGACTTCCTATCGGGAGCGATCACCGGGGAGCTGTTTTTT. Translated, it gives CASSDFLSGAITGELFF. The J gene is TRBJ2-2, the V gene TRBV25-1; D is perhaps TRBD2 (6 bases). The germline V gene has CDR1 MGHDK and CDR2 SYGVNS. There are 17 residues in the CDR3. V dropped 3 bases and J dropped 4 bases, with 18 bases sitting between them. Full variable domain (rest looked up from reference TRBV25-1 and TRBJ2-2): EADIYQTPRYLVIGTGKKITLECSQTMGHDKMYWYQQDPGMELHLIHYSYGVNSTEKGDLSSESTVSRIRTEHFPLTLESARPSHTSQYLCASSDFLSGAITGELFFGEGSRLTVL.

The rearrangement uses TRBV12-3 or TRBV12-4 and TRBJ2-2; TRBD2 might be the D (6 bases). Trimming stripped 3 bases from V and 7 bases from J, with 9 bases between. The CDR3 contains 13 residues. The DNA for the CDR3 is TGTGCCAGCAGTTTCGGACTAATCGGGGAGCTGTTTTTT. Its translation: CASSFGLIGELFF.